The 4 T cell receptor beta chains below come from one sample, sequenced in a study of shared clonotypes between healthy human individuals. TCRdb's copy holds only in-frame clones and misses some; the assay was immunoSEQ multiplex PCR. The sample has roughly 1,500,000 clones, approximately 98.5% seen once. What was sequenced was naive CD4+ T cells sorted from blood. Stated subset: CD45RA+ positively selected. The receptor set was obtained from a man in his thirties or forties in good health.

The genes are TRBV18 and TRBJ1-2, with a weak D call TRBD1 (5 bases). This CDR3 has 15 amino acids. Per germline, CDR1 KGHSH and CDR2 LQKENI. The ends were cut back, 2 bases at V and 8 bases at J, with 18 bases in the middle. The CDR3 DNA is TGTGCCAGCTCACCAGCCGGGACCCAGAGGCGAGGCTACACCTTC. As protein: CASSPAGTQRRGYTF.

CDR3 in amino acids: CASSLTRTSGRISTDTQYF. The CDR3 coding sequence is TGTGCCAGCAGCTTAACTAGGACTAGCGGGAGGATAAGCACAGATACGCAGTATTTT. The chain joins TRBV7-9 to TRBJ2-3; 14 bases agree with TRBD2. V lost 2 bases to trimming and J lost 0 bases; unmatched junction nucleotides: 7. The CDR3 is made up of 19 amino acids. From germline, CDR1 is SEHNR and CDR2 FQNEAQ (reference sequence). Full variable domain (rest looked up from reference TRBV7-9 and TRBJ2-3): DTGVSQNPRHKITKRGQNVTFRCDPISEHNRLYWYRQTLGQGPEFLTYFQNEAQLEKSRLLSDRFSAERPKGSFSTLEIQRTEQGDSAMYLCASSLTRTSGRISTDTQYFGPGTRLTVL.

The chain employs TRBV19 and TRBJ2-7; 8 positions agree with TRBD1. The trim removed 5 bases at V and 4 bases at J, leaving 16 bases unmatched. CDR3 length: 17 amino acids. Germline values: CDR1 LNHDA, CDR2 SQIVND (reference sequence). CDR3 sequence (DNA): TGTGCCAGTAGTCCCACTCGGCCGGGGACAGGAGCTTACGAGCAGTACTTC. This encodes CASSPTRPGTGAYEQYF.

V usage is TRBV6-5 and J usage is TRBJ1-5; D is ambiguous. This CDR3 contains 15 residues. Between the trimmed V and J ends, which lost 6 bases and 4 bases, there was a span of 16 bases. Germline V gene data show CDR1 as MNHEY and CDR2 as SVGAGI. The CDR3 nucleotides read TGTGCCAGCAGGTCCATGAAGGTTCCGAATCAGCCCCAGCATTTT. Translation gives CASRSMKVPNQPQHF.